The T cell receptor beta chain under discussion was sequenced for a study of T cell responses to AZD1222 COVID-19 vaccine. On the study more broadly: Whether given at about 4 or about 12 weeks, second doses were pooled.

Libraries were prepared by immunoSEQ multiplex PCR; TCRdb keeps only in-frame clonotypes and omits some of them. This table holds more than 95,000 clones, around nine tenths found once. Germline CDR1 and CDR2: MDHEN and SYDVKM. V lost 4 bases, J lost 6 bases, and 14 bases stayed unmatched. The CDR3 runs to 16 residues. Findings and caveats of the study: It was only five to seven AZD1222 recipients who were seropositive at baseline. CD4 TCRs associated with vaccination spanned spike, dominating at 160-218 and 743-854.

Remarks on this clone: Its antigen is still unknown.

The chain recombines TRBV28 with TRBJ1-1, with 7 bases lining up with TRBD1. The specimen was peripheral blood, collected on day 0 of AZD1222 vaccination. This clonotype originated in an adult in good health. Written as DNA, the CDR3 is TGTGCCAGCAGTTCCTTTCTAGGGGGCCGGGTCGCTGAAGCTTTCTTT. Its translation: CASSSFLGGRVAEAFF.